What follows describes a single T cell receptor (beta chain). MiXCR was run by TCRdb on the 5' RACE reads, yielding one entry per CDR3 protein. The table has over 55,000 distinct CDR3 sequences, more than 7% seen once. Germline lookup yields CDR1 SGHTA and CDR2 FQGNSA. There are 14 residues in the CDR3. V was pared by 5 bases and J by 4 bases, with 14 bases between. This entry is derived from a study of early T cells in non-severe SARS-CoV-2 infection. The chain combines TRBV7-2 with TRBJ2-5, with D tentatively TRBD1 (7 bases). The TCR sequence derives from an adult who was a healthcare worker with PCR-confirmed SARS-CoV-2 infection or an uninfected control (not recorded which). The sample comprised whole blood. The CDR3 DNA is TGTGCCAGCAGCAGACAGGGACTCGGAGAGACCCAGTACTTC. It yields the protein CASSRQGLGETQYF.